Each of the 16 T cell receptor beta chains below was sequenced from the same sample in a study of T cell clones after liver transplantation. Profiling relied on immunoSEQ multiplex PCR, and the TCRdb table lists in-frame clones only, not all of them. The sample has about 120,000 clones; 90% are singletons. The specimen comprised CD4+ T cells from blood, sampled 12 months after liver transplant. The source of these receptors is a human patient who received a liver transplant. Some of the T cells may derive from the graft donor.

The V call is TRBV30, the J call TRBJ1-6, with D tentatively TRBD1 (6 bases). The ends were cut back, 8 bases at V and 9 bases at J, with 17 bases in the middle. Germline CDR1 and CDR2: GTSNPN and SVGIG (reference sequence). CDR3 length equals 13 residues. CDR3 nucleotides: TGTGCCAGTGTTGGGGGGCGAGGTTCACCCCTCCACTTT. Residues: CASVGGRGSPLHF.

This sequence joins TRBV7-3 and TRBJ2-1; possible D gene TRBD1, 7 bases. CDR3 length equals 14 residues. The germline V gene encodes CDR1 SGHTA and CDR2 FQGTGA. The germline V and J ends were trimmed by 3 bases and 8 bases, with 14 bases remaining between them. CDR3 nucleotide sequence: TGTGCCAGCAGCTTCGGCGTCAGGGGGGATGAGCAGTTCTTC. It codes for CASSFGVRGDEQFF.

The chain links TRBV6-1 to TRBJ2-7; a weak D match, TRBD1 (6 bases). CDR3 size: 13 residues. V was pared by 5 bases and J by 6 bases, with 14 bases between. The germline V gene has CDR1 MNHNS and CDR2 SASEGT. The CDR3 nucleotides are TGTGCCAGCAGTTCTACAGGGTATTTCGAGCAGTACTTC. Amino acid sequence: CASSSTGYFEQYF.

This clone was recorded once. The CDR3 loop is CASSANEKLFF. CDR3 nucleotides: TGTGCCAGCAGTGCCAATGAAAAACTGTTTTTT. V is TRBV2 and J is TRBJ1-4; D is ambiguous. There are 11 residues in the CDR3. The germline V and J ends were trimmed by 4 bases and 5 bases, with 2 bases remaining between them. Germline-derived CDR1 and CDR2 are SNHLY and FYNNEI.

The chain has TRBV19 and TRBJ2-7, with TRBD2 as a possible D gene (6 bases). Trimming shortened V by 5 bases and J by 0 bases, and 14 bases separated the two germline ends. CDR1 is LNHDA and CDR2 is SQIVND in the germline V gene (reference sequence). The CDR3 is 15 amino acids. In DNA, the CDR3 is TGTGCCAGTAGTCGCGGACTAATAACCTCCTACGAGCAGTACTTC. Encoded protein: CASSRGLITSYEQYF.

The V and J genes are TRBV5-1 and TRBJ2-3; 7 nucleotides line up with TRBD1. The CDR3 runs to 15 residues. The germline CDR1 and CDR2 sequences are SGHRS and YFSETQ. V lost 0 bases and J lost 1; bases outside the gene matches: 2. For the CDR3, the DNA is TGCGCCAGCAGCTTGGCCGGGACAGGCACAGATACGCAGTATTTT. It is translated as CASSLAGTGTDTQYF.

The chain couples TRBV11-3 to TRBJ2-7, with 10 bases lining up with TRBD1. The germline V gene encodes CDR1 SGHNT and CDR2 YENEEA. The V segment lost 5 bases and the J segment 4 bases; nucleotides outside the gene matches: 5. The CDR3 runs 14 residues. CDR3: CASSRGQGTYEQYF. CDR3 coding DNA: TGTGCCAGCAGCCGGGGACAGGGGACATACGAGCAGTACTTC.

The gene calls are TRBV2 and TRBJ1-4; D is unclear. Germline V CDR1 and CDR2: SNHLY, FYNNEI. The length of the CDR3 is 14 residues. The V end was cut by 9 bases, the J end by 0 bases, with 11 bases between. CDR3 in amino acids: CASLRESTNEKLFF. CDR3 nucleotides: TGTGCCAGTTTACGGGAATCAACTAATGAAAAACTGTTTTTT. The full variable domain, its missing parts supplied by reference TRBV2 and TRBJ1-4, is EPEVTQTPSHQVTQMGQEVILRCVPISNHLYFYWYRQILGQKVEFLVSFYNNEISEKSEIFDDQFSVERPDGSNFTLKIRSTKLEDSAMYFCASLRESTNEKLFFGSGTQLSVL.

The V call is TRBV2, the J call TRBJ2-7, with D tentatively TRBD1 (6 bases). V lost 6 bases and J 2 bases, leaving 14 bases between the germline ends. This CDR3 contains 14 residues. Germline V gene data show CDR1 as SNHLY and CDR2 as FYNNEI. CDR3 region: CASREQGPTYEQYF. CDR3 coding DNA: TGTGCCAGCAGGGAACAGGGACCGACCTACGAGCAGTACTTC. The full variable domain, rest sourced from reference TRBV2 and TRBJ2-7, is EPEVTQTPSHQVTQMGQEVILRCVPISNHLYFYWYRQILGQKVEFLVSFYNNEISEKSEIFDDQFSVERPDGSNFTLKIRSTKLEDSAMYFCASREQGPTYEQYFGPGTRLTVT.

The genes are TRBV5-1 and TRBJ1-1; D remains ambiguous. With 1 base removed from V and 2 bases from J, the gap between germline ends came to 6 bases. The CDR3 covers 13 residues. Looked up from germline, CDR1 is SGHRS and CDR2 is YFSETQ. CDR3 in amino acids: CASSLQPNTEAFF. In DNA, the CDR3 is TGCGCCAGCAGCTTGCAACCTAACACTGAAGCTTTCTTT.

The chain uses TRBV7-3 and TRBJ1-1, with a tentative D call TRBD1 (5 bases). CDR1 is SGHTA and CDR2 is FQGTGA in the germline V gene. The V and J ends lost 3 bases and 3 bases respectively, with 11 bases between them. The CDR3 runs 14 residues. In DNA, the CDR3 is TGTGCCAGCAGCTTCGGACATGGTGACACTGAAGCTTTCTTT. Translating it yields CASSFGHGDTEAFF.

The chain joins TRBV5-6 to TRBJ2-5; D unclear. The CDR3 contains 16 residues. From germline, CDR1 is SGHDT and CDR2 YYEEEE. The V gene lost 3 bases and the J gene lost 2 bases, with 17 bases spanning the gap. CDR3 region: CASSSYPFGRQETQYF. In DNA form, the CDR3 reads TGTGCCAGCAGCTCCTACCCCTTCGGCAGACAAGAGACCCAGTACTTC.

The chain is built from TRBV6-4 and TRBJ1-1, with D possibly TRBD1 on 5 matching bases. The CDR3 consists of 13 residues. The germline CDR1 and CDR2 sequences are MRHNA and SNTAGT. V was shortened by 3 bases and J by 7 bases, with 12 bases between the two germline ends. This chain's CDR3 is CASSEDRGGEAFF. CDR3 nucleotides: TGTGCCAGCAGTGAAGACAGAGGAGGTGAAGCTTTCTTT.

This clone was detected only once. The genes are TRBV28 and TRBJ2-3; 11 bases line up with TRBD2. The V gene end was trimmed by 1 base and the J gene end by 6 bases; junction bases not matched to a gene: 9. Germline loops: CDR1 MDHEN, CDR2 SYDVKM. CDR3 length equals 17 residues. The CDR3 spells CASSLSGLAGGGDTQYF. The DNA for the CDR3 is TGTGCCAGCAGTTTATCGGGGCTAGCGGGAGGCGGTGATACGCAGTATTTT.

This clone was found once. The V gene is TRBV2, the J gene TRBJ2-3; 9 bases map to TRBD2. V lost 8 bases, J lost 5 bases, and 14 bases stayed unmatched. The length of the CDR3 is 16 residues. The V gene's germline CDR1 is SNHLY and CDR2 FYNNEI. The CDR3, as DNA: TGTGCCAGCGTAAGTCGGAAGCGGGAGGAGATAGATACGCAGTATTTT. This sequence encodes CASVSRKREEIDTQYF.

This chain links TRBV11-2 with TRBJ1-3; unclear D gene. This CDR3 has 13 amino acids. V shed 2 bases and J shed 4 bases, with 6 bases lying between them. The V gene's germline CDR1 is SGHAT and CDR2 FQNNGV. Here the CDR3 reads CASSLSGGNTIYF. The DNA of the CDR3 is TGTGCCAGCAGCTTATCAGGAGGAAACACCATATATTTT.